Sequencing of this T cell receptor (beta chain) was carried out in a study of PD-1 blockade in classical Hodgkin lymphoma (dated by TCRdb to the early 2020s). For the wider study: Nivolumab dosing was 3 mg/kg intravenously every 2 weeks, continuing until either disease progression or unacceptable toxicity. The study used CyTOF and TCR beta sequencing to define a peripheral blood immune signature of response to PD-1 blockade in classical Hodgkin lymphoma.

Per the publication, the time point label means: cycle 1 day 1 (C1D1), immediately before nivolumab initiation. Every trial patient had relapsed following autologous stem cell transplantation, and prior brentuximab vedotin exposure was what differed among cohorts A, B and C. The trial cohort comprised some 60 patients with relapsed/refractory classical Hodgkin lymphoma whose best overall responses were complete response, partial response or progressive disease. In the multi-cohort phase II CheckMate 205 trial, trial patients received single-agent nivolumab. An independent review committee assessed best overall response using the 2007 International Working Group response criteria. Trial PBMCs were collected just before the start of nivolumab (C1D1) and during therapy at cycle 2 day 1 and cycle 4 day 1. After peripheral blood was drawn into 8 mL Vacutainer Cell Preparation Tubes, PBMCs were isolated by centrifugation and then cryopreserved.

Per the germline V gene, SGHRS is the CDR1 and YFSETQ is the CDR2. From cysteine to phenylalanine, the CDR3 is 13 amino acids long. The retained sequence is limited to the CDR3, 39 bases, with the frame set at the first base. Trimming takes 3 bases from V and 6 bases from J, and the germline ends sit 7 bases apart. Genomic DNA was isolated using the Qiagen DNeasy kit from unsorted PBMCs as well as from negatively selected CD4+ and CD8+ fractions. Amplification of TCR beta CDR3 regions was done by immunoSEQ multiplex PCR with primers that anneal to V and J segments. Amplification bias was minimized using a synthetic immune receptor repertoire, and residual bias was removed computationally after sequencing. In the original analysis: Repertoire diversity was quantified as the Shannon entropy index using custom Python scripts. Unsorted, CD4+ and CD8+ repertoires were analyzed separately, except for combined analyses in which CD4+ and CD8+ sequences were merged in silico. Clonal expansion was defined as a frequency increase of at least 2-fold after treatment compared with C1D1, and clones undetected at baseline were assigned a pseudocount of 0.5. Clones with 0 or 1 copy at C1D1 were defined as singleton clones, while clones with 2 or more copies were defined as non-singleton clones. By matching protein sequences in sorted samples from the same patient, clones expanded in unsorted samples were annotated as CD4+, CD8+ or unknown. Diversity changes from C1D1 to C4D1 were tested in paired samples using Wilcoxon tests. TCRdb took over this immuneACCESS table, retaining in-frame rearrangements with V and J assigned. Such tables are incomplete; in checked studies, under half of the missing clones stem from an unresolved V gene, and the remainder is unexplained. The V and J calls and the clone size are those of that table, but D and trimming were determined from the DNA. For this sample there are over 3,500 clones; more than 55% appear just once. The ten largest account for 35% to 40% of the sample.

As for this clone: The antigen it recognizes is unknown. One base away there is no much larger clone; base qualities are not given.

Findings and caveats that apply to the study as a whole: The study was limited to a single clinical trial cohort, and causes of repertoire differences, possibly disease activity or prior therapy, remained undefined. Trial patients achieving complete response had baseline diversity similar to newly diagnosed patients, whereas partial responders and progressors had significantly lower diversity. Lower diversity was seen in patients whose nivolumab began less than 1 year after ASCT, and these patients were left out of later analyses so that immune reconstitution would not confound the results. Newly diagnosed patients were reported to have lower baseline TCR diversity than healthy donors, and relapsed/refractory patients were reported to have lower baseline TCR diversity still. By C4D1, a significant rise was seen in CD4+ TCR diversity but not in CD8+ TCR diversity (p=0.0027 vs p=0.16), and the rise was most apparent among complete responders (p=0.02).

This chain joins TRBV5-1 to TRBJ1-6; possibly the D gene is TRBD1, per 5 matching bases. This TCR derives from a human donor with classical Hodgkin lymphoma. The material sequenced was peripheral blood mononuclear cells (PBMCs), taken at baseline. CDR3 protein: CASSSDINSPLHF. The nucleotides read TGCGCCAGCAGCTCGGACATTAATTCACCCCTCCACTTT.